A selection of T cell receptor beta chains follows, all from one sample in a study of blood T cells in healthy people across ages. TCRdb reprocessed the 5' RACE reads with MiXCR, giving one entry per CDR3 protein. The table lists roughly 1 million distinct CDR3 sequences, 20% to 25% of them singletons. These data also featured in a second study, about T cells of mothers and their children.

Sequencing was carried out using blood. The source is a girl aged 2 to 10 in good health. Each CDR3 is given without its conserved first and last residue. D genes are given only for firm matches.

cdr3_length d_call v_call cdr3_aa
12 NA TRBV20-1 SAAYRWRTETQY
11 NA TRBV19 ASSILGNTEAF
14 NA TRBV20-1 SARTDRPSSSYEQY
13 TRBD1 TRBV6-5 ASSYGTDTYYGYT
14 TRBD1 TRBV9 ASSSLPGQGNEKLF
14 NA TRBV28 ASSLPGVSSYNEQF
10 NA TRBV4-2 ASSQHPAEAF
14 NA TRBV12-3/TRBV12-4 ASSSSRTVTNEKLF
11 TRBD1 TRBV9 ASSVRDSSPLH
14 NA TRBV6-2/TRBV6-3 ASIHPGRIAYNEQF
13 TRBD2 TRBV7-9 ASSSWTSGSDEQF
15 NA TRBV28 ASSFPPGVAEDNEQF
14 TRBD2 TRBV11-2 ASSCPSGRALDTQY
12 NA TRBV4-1 ASSQFGIGTEAF
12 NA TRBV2 ASSEEGGVYEQY
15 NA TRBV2 ASSPIPTELAKNIQY
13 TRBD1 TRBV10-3 AISDPGQADYEQY
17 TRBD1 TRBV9 ASSVGPITRQGLTYGYT
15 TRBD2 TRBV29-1 SALGPTSGGLYNEQF
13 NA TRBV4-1 ASSHVGGANTEAF
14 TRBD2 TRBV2 ASSTDWDYQTDTQY
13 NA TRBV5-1 ASSLGLDGPYEQY
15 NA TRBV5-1 ASSLGGLRSGANVLT
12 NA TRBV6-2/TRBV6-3 ASRPHRVPDTQY
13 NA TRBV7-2 ASSLARGQSDEQY
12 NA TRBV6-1 ASSEVGRGTEAF
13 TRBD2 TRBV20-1 SARASGYSTDTQY
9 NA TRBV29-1 SVDTPKDQY
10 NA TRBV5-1 ASSSEFREQF
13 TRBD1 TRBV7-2 ASSLLPGGDSPLH
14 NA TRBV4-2 ASSQARGAIPYEQY
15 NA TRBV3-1 ASSQDRRQGMSGTIY
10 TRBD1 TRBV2 ATRDRAYEQY
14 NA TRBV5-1 ASSLALGGLGQSKY
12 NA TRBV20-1 SARRGSTYNEQF
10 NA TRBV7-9 ALRGENTEAF